One sample yielded the 14 T cell receptor beta chains listed below, sequenced in a study of blood T cell repertoires in COVID-19. Clones were read by immunoSEQ multiplex PCR, and TCRdb kept only the in-frame ones, dropping some. The table has 90,000 to 150,000 clones, 79% seen once; the top ten hold about 4%. The sample comprised peripheral blood. The receptor set was obtained from a woman at least 80 years old with acute or convalescent COVID-19.

V and J are TRBV2 and TRBJ2-1, with D perhaps matching TRBD2 (5 bases). From germline, CDR1 is SNHLY and CDR2 FYNNEI. The V gene lost 2 bases and the J gene lost 9 bases, with 11 bases spanning the gap. CDR3 size: 13 residues. CDR3 amino acids: CASSELNGGEQFF. In DNA, the CDR3 is TGTGCCAGCAGTGAATTGAATGGAGGTGAGCAGTTCTTC.

Turning to this clone: At one boundary the junction diverges from the germline segment, which might be a read error. The rearrangement links TRBV25-1 to TRBJ2-1; a weak D match, TRBD1 (6 bases). The CDR3 extends over 14 amino acids. CDR1 is MGHDK and CDR2 is SYGVNS in the germline V gene. The CDR3 reads CASSESTGYNEQFF. In nucleotides, the CDR3 is TGTGCCAGCAGCGAATCGACAGGATACAATGAGCAGTTCTTC.

Sample share makes this clone medium-sized (0.01 to 0.1%). The rearrangement uses TRBV3-1 (or the pseudogene TRBV3-2) and TRBJ1-6; D gene uncertain. The CDR3 consists of 14 residues. The V end was cut by 4 bases, the J end by 10 bases, with 14 bases between. Germline-derived CDR1 and CDR2 are LGHDT and YNNKEL (reference sequence). CDR3 protein: CASSPTIASSPLHF. In DNA, the CDR3 is TGTGCCAGCAGCCCTACGATAGCGAGCTCACCCCTCCACTTT.

The V gene is TRBV27, the J gene TRBJ2-7, with TRBD1 as a possible D gene (6 bases). Germline values: CDR1 MNHEY, CDR2 SMNVEV (reference sequence). CDR3 length: 16 amino acids. The ends were cut back, 4 bases at V and 3 bases at J, with 19 bases in the middle. CDR3: CASSSSVGAPNYEQYF. The CDR3 region has the DNA TGTGCCAGCAGTTCATCCGTGGGGGCGCCTAACTACGAGCAGTACTTC.

This chain uses TRBV5-1 with TRBJ1-2, with D tentatively TRBD1 (5 bases). Looked up from germline, CDR1 is SGHRS and CDR2 is YFSETQ. CDR3 length: 17 residues. Trimming took 0 bases from V and 4 from J, leaving 19 bases between them. The CDR3 protein is CASSLVGSGNPPYGYTF. The CDR3 nucleotides are TGCGCCAGCAGCTTGGTAGGGTCAGGGAACCCCCCCTATGGCTACACCTTC.

The CDR3 is CASSPSGTSSYEQYF. In nucleotides, the CDR3 is TGTGCCAGCAGCCCCTCCGGGACTAGCTCCTACGAGCAGTACTTC. The chain recombines TRBV5-5 with TRBJ2-7; TRBD2 matches at 8 bases. V was clipped by 4 bases and J by 0 bases; unmatched bases: 6. The CDR3 covers 15 residues. Germline CDR1 and CDR2: SGHKS and YYEKEE (reference sequence).

With regard to this clone: Germline and junction disagree at one end, which may indicate a read error. This chain uses TRBV7-7 with TRBJ2-7, with a tentative D call TRBD2 (6 bases). Germline lookup yields CDR1 SSHAT and CDR2 FNYEAQ (reference sequence). The length of the CDR3 is 15 residues. CDR3 sequence: CASSLRGGRTYEQYF. The CDR3 bases are TGTGCTAGCAGCTTAAGAGGAGGGCGCACCTACGAGCAGTACTTC.

The V and J genes are TRBV28 and TRBJ2-3; the match to TRBD2 covers 9 bases. This CDR3 comprises 12 residues. Trimming took 5 bases from V and 8 from J; bases not matched to a gene: 2. Germline CDR1 is MDHEN and CDR2 is SYDVKM. In DNA, the CDR3 is TGTGCCAGCAGTACTAGCGGGCTTACGCAGTATTTT. Translating gives CASSTSGLTQYF.

This chain uses TRBV2 with TRBJ2-2; D is unclear. Per germline, CDR1 SNHLY and CDR2 FYNNEI. CDR3 length equals 11 residues. The germline V and J ends were trimmed by 7 bases and 3 bases, with 3 bases remaining between them. The CDR3 DNA reads TGTGCCAGCACTTACACCGGGGAGCTGTTTTTT. Translation: CASTYTGELFF.

The chain joins TRBV6-2 or TRBV6-3 to TRBJ2-3; weak D call: TRBD2 (5 bases). The CDR3 covers 15 residues. V dropped 6 bases and J dropped 1 base, with 14 bases sitting between them. In germline, CDR1 is MNHEY, CDR2 SVGEGT. CDR3 nucleotide sequence: TGTGCCAGCAGCCCGGCGGGCAGAGGCACAGATACGCAGTATTTT. This encodes CASSPAGRGTDTQYF.

The rearrangement links TRBV5-1 to TRBJ1-6, with D perhaps matching TRBD1 (6 bases). V lost 0 bases to trimming and J lost 8 bases, with 15 bases between them. Per germline, CDR1 SGHRS and CDR2 YFSETQ. The CDR3 is 16 residues long. The CDR3 sequence is CASSLGDTLGDSPLHF. DNA for the CDR3: TGCGCCAGCAGCTTGGGGGACACCCTAGGAGATTCACCCCTCCACTTT. Full variable domain (outside the CDR3, taken from reference TRBV5-1 and TRBJ1-6): KAGVTQTPRYLIKTRGQQVTLSCSPISGHRSVSWYQQTPGQGLQFLFEYFSETQRNKGNFPGRFSGRQFSNSRSEMNVSTLELGDSALYLCASSLGDTLGDSPLHFGNGTRLTVT.

J is TRBJ2-7 and V is TRBV19; D may be TRBD1 (7 bases). V shed 5 bases and J shed 1 base, with 18 bases lying between them. CDR1 is LNHDA and CDR2 is SQIVND in the germline V gene (reference sequence). The CDR3 loop spans 16 amino acids. The CDR3 nucleotides are TGTGCCAGTAGTCGCGCGAATTCAGGGGGGTCCTACGAGCAGTACTTC. It yields the protein CASSRANSGGSYEQYF.

The CDR3 loop is CASSIRVGGETQYF. The CDR3 nucleotides are TGTGCCAGTAGTATACGAGTGGGAGGGGAGACCCAGTACTTC. The chain links TRBV19 to TRBJ2-5; 7 bases align to TRBD2. Unmatched junction bases numbered 5, after V lost 2 bases and J lost 5 bases. This CDR3 region has 14 residues. The V gene's germline CDR1 is LNHDA and CDR2 SQIVND (reference sequence).

The rearrangement links TRBV15 to TRBJ1-6; a possible D gene is TRBD1 (5 bases). CDR1 and CDR2 (germline): LNHNV, YYDKDF (reference sequence). The V gene lost 6 bases and the J gene lost 7 bases, with 16 bases spanning the gap. The CDR3 loop spans 15 amino acids. CDR3 amino acids: CATSTQRGSNSPLHF. In DNA form, the CDR3 reads TGTGCCACCAGTACCCAGCGGGGGAGCAATTCACCCCTCCACTTT.